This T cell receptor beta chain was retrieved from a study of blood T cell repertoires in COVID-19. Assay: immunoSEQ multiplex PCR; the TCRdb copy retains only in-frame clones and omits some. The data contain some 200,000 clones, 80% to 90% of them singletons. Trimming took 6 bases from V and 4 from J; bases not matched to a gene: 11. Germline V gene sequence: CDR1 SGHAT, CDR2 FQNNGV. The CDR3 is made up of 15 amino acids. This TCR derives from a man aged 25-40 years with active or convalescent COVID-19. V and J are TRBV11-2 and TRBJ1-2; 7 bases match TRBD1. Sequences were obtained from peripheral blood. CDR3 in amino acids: CASRQPPGQVYGYTF. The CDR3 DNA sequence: TGTGCCAGCAGACAACCCCCCGGACAGGTCTATGGCTACACCTTC. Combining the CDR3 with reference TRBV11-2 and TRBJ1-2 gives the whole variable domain EAGVAQSPRYKIIEKRQSVAFWCNPISGHATLYWYQQILGQGPKLLIQFQNNGVVDDSQLPKDRFSAERLKGVDSTLKIQPAKLEDSAVYLCASRQPPGQVYGYTFGSGTRLTVV.